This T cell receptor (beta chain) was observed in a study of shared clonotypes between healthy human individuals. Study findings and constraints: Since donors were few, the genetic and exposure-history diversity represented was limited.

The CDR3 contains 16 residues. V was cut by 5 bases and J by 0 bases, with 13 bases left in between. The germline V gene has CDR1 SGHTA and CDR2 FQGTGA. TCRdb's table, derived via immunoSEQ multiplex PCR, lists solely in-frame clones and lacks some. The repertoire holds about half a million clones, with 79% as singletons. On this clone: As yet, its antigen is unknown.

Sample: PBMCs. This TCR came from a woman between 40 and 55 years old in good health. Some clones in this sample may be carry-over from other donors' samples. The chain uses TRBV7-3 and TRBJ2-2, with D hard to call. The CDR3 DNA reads TGTGCCAGCAGCCTTCGCGGCGGTACGAACACCGGGGAGCTGTTTTTT. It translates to CASSLRGGTNTGELFF.